The 18 T cell receptor beta chains given below trace back to one sample, sequenced in a study of PD-1 blockade in classical Hodgkin lymphoma. The time point is: cycle 4 day 1 (C4D1), after around six weeks of nivolumab. Relapse was seen in all patients after autologous stem cell transplantation, and brentuximab vedotin exposure was variable. Libraries were prepared by immunoSEQ multiplex PCR; TCRdb keeps only in-frame clonotypes and omits some of them. The data show some 90,000 clones, 83% seen once. This specimen was peripheral blood mononuclear cells (PBMCs), taken before the fourth cycle of nivolumab. Receptors originate from a human donor with classical Hodgkin lymphoma.

This clone was counted a single time. This chain connects TRBV2 to TRBJ2-7; D perhaps matches TRBD1 (5 bases). The CDR3 contains 16 residues. Germline values: CDR1 SNHLY, CDR2 FYNNEI. Between the trimmed V and J ends, which lost 5 bases and 3 bases, there was a span of 20 bases. CDR3 residues: CASSWTPTPFNYEQYF. The DNA for the CDR3 is TGTGCCAGCAGTTGGACACCGACCCCGTTCAACTACGAGCAGTACTTC.

V and J are TRBV14 and TRBJ1-4; a possible D gene is TRBD1 (6 bases). CDR3 size: 15 residues. The germline V and J ends were trimmed by 3 bases and 8 bases, with 16 bases remaining between them. Germline V gene lookup returns CDR1 SGHDN and CDR2 FVKESK. CDR3 protein: CASSQAGTRGEKLFF. The CDR3 DNA is TGTGCCAGCAGCCAGGCCGGGACAAGAGGGGAAAAACTGTTTTTT.

This clone appeared once. The CDR3: CASSPEVAKNIQYF. Written as DNA, the CDR3 is TGTGCCAGCTCACCGGAGGTAGCCAAAAACATTCAGTACTTC. This rearrangement joins TRBV18 to TRBJ2-4; a weak D match, TRBD2 (5 bases). Looked up from germline, CDR1 is KGHSH and CDR2 is LQKENI. The length of the CDR3 is 14 residues. Between the trimmed V and J ends, which lost 3 bases and 0 bases, there was a span of 6 bases.

This chain joins TRBV19 and TRBJ1-5; TRBD1 matches 7 bases. With 5 bases clipped from V and 4 bases from J, the junction kept 14 bases outside the gene matches. In germline, CDR1 is LNHDA, CDR2 SQIVND (reference sequence). The CDR3 covers 17 residues. Here the CDR3 DNA reads TGTGCCAGTAGTCCCACGACCGGGACAGCCCAAAATCAGCCCCAGCATTTT. Protein: CASSPTTGTAQNQPQHF. The full variable domain, completed using reference TRBV19 and TRBJ1-5, is DGGITQSPKYLFRKEGQNVTLSCEQNLNHDAMYWYRQDPGQGLRLIYYSQIVNDFQKGDIAEGYSVSREKKESFPLTVTSAQKNPTAFYLCASSPTTGTAQNQPQHFGDGTRLSIL.

The rearrangement uses TRBV4-1 and TRBJ2-5, with TRBD2 matching over 10 bases. The J call may not be correct, given that the DNA end is closer to TRBJ2-7. This CDR3 spans 15 amino acids. Germline V lookup: CDR1 MGHRA, CDR2 YSYEKL. The CDR3 reads CASSQLAGGTYEQYF. The CDR3 DNA reads as TGCGCCAGCAGCCAATTAGCGGGAGGAACCTACGAGCAGTACTTC.

This clone is a singleton in its sample. The genes are TRBV28 and TRBJ1-3, with D perhaps matching TRBD1 (5 bases). Germline-derived CDR1 and CDR2 are MDHEN and SYDVKM. The V end lost 2 bases, the J end lost 11 bases, and 13 bases lay between the germline ends. The CDR3 covers 13 residues. The CDR3 reads CASSLAGKPPIYF. The CDR3 DNA sequence: TGTGCCAGCAGTTTAGCAGGGAAACCCCCCATATATTTT. Complete variable domain (other parts from reference TRBV28 and TRBJ1-3): DVKVTQSSRYLVKRTGEKVFLECVQDMDHENMFWYRQDPGLGLRLIYFSYDVKMKEKGDIPEGYSVSREKKERFSLILESASTNQTSMYLCASSLAGKPPIYFGEGSWLTVV.

This chain links TRBV7-6 with TRBJ2-2; D call uncertain. CDR3 size: 16 residues. The germline CDR1 and CDR2 sequences are SGHVS and FNYEAQ. V shed 1 base and J shed 4 bases, with 13 bases lying between them. The CDR3: CASSLVGGRGTGELFF. For the CDR3, the DNA is TGTGCCAGCAGCTTAGTGGGCGGCAGAGGCACCGGGGAGCTGTTTTTT.

The V gene is TRBV29-1, the J gene TRBJ1-2; D gene uncertain. The CDR3 covers 10 residues. Germline V gene data show CDR1 as SQVTM and CDR2 as ANQGSEA. Trimming shortened V by 7 bases and J by 8 bases, and 11 bases separated the two germline ends. The CDR3, as DNA: TGCAGCGCTTCGGATGCGGGCTACACCTTC. Translated, it gives CSASDAGYTF.

The chain recombines TRBV5-6 with TRBJ1-1; D is uncertain. The CDR3 sequence is 15 residues long. V dropped 1 base and J dropped 0 bases, with 10 bases sitting between them. The V gene's germline CDR1 is SGHDT and CDR2 YYEEEE. DNA for the CDR3: TGTGCCAGCAGCTTGCTGAACAGATTGAACACTGAAGCTTTCTTT. Protein: CASSLLNRLNTEAFF.

The table lists this clone with a count of one. The CDR3 coding sequence is TGCGCCAGCAGCCAAGATCGAGGGAATACGCAGTATTTT. This encodes CASSQDRGNTQYF. The chain combines TRBV4-3 with TRBJ2-3; perhaps TRBD2 as D (5 bases). V was pared by 0 bases and J by 7 bases, with 8 bases between. Germline V CDR1 and CDR2: LGHNA, YSLEER. The CDR3 totals 13 residues.

The chain carries TRBV7-2 and TRBJ2-5; a weak D match, TRBD2 (6 bases). CDR1 is SGHTA and CDR2 is FQGNSA in the germline V gene. V shed 4 bases and J shed 9 bases, with 18 bases lying between them. The length of the CDR3 is 14 residues. The CDR3 region has the DNA TGTGCCAGCAGCTCGGCGGGGCGGGGTGGTGCCCAGTACTTC. Residues: CASSSAGRGGAQYF.

The J gene is TRBJ2-1, the V gene TRBV7-2; 8 bases fit TRBD2. CDR1 is SGHTA and CDR2 is FQGNSA in the germline V gene. Trimming took 2 bases from V and 7 from J; bases not matched to a gene: 13. The CDR3 is 17 residues long. Here the CDR3 reads CASSLHSGTSLGNEQFF. DNA of the CDR3: TGTGCCAGCAGCTTACATTCCGGGACTAGTTTAGGGAATGAGCAGTTCTTC.

In regard to this clone: Other DNA sequences within the sample encode an identical CDR3. The rearrangement uses TRBV2 and TRBJ2-5; 13 nucleotides match TRBD2. Trimming cost V 4 bases and J 1 base; bases outside gene matches: 0. Germline CDR1 reads SNHLY; CDR2 reads FYNNEI. This CDR3 comprises 15 residues. The CDR3 is CASSGTSGSQETQYF. DNA of the CDR3: TGTGCCAGCAGTGGGACTAGCGGGAGCCAAGAGACCCAGTACTTC.

This clone was counted only a few times. The V gene is TRBV29-1, the J gene TRBJ1-4, with a tentative D call TRBD1 (5 bases). The CDR3 is 12 amino acids. The germline gives CDR1 SQVTM, CDR2 ANQGSEA. CDR3 sequence: CTAGEANEKLFF. The CDR3 region has the DNA TGCACCGCGGGGGAAGCTAATGAAAAACTGTTTTTT.

J is TRBJ2-1 and V is TRBV5-1; 10 bases match TRBD2. The CDR3 contains 16 residues. Germline loops: CDR1 SGHRS, CDR2 YFSETQ. With 6 bases clipped from V and 10 bases from J, the junction kept 16 bases outside the gene matches. CDR3 sequence reads: CASTKTASSGSGEQFF. The CDR3 DNA reads TGCGCCAGCACCAAAACCGCCTCTAGCGGGAGTGGCGAGCAGTTCTTC.

The chain combines TRBV12-5 with TRBJ1-2; 7 bases are a match to TRBD1. CDR1 is LGHNT and CDR2 is FRNRAP in the germline V gene. V lost 6 bases and J lost 4; bases outside the gene matches: 8. This CDR3 contains 14 residues. The DNA of the CDR3 is TGTGCTAGTGGCCTGACAGGGCTGTTCTATGGCTACACCTTC. Its translation: CASGLTGLFYGYTF.

Only a few counts were recorded for this clone. J is TRBJ2-2 and V is TRBV19; D is undetermined. This CDR3 is 14 amino acids long. The V end lost 3 bases, the J end lost 5 bases, and 10 bases lay between the germline ends. Germline V gene lookup returns CDR1 LNHDA and CDR2 SQIVND (reference sequence). CDR3 sequence reads: CASSMVGRTGELFF. The CDR3 nucleotides are TGTGCCAGTAGTATGGTCGGCCGAACCGGGGAGCTGTTTTTT.

The chain recombines TRBV19 with TRBJ2-7; the match to TRBD2 covers 10 bases. Germline CDR1 reads LNHDA; CDR2 reads SQIVND (reference sequence). CDR3 size: 16 residues. V was pared by 5 bases and J by 2 bases, with 9 bases of the junction left unmatched. CDR3 residues: CASSRLAGEFPYEQYF. The CDR3 DNA is TGTGCCAGTAGTCGGCTAGCGGGAGAATTTCCCTACGAGCAGTACTTC.